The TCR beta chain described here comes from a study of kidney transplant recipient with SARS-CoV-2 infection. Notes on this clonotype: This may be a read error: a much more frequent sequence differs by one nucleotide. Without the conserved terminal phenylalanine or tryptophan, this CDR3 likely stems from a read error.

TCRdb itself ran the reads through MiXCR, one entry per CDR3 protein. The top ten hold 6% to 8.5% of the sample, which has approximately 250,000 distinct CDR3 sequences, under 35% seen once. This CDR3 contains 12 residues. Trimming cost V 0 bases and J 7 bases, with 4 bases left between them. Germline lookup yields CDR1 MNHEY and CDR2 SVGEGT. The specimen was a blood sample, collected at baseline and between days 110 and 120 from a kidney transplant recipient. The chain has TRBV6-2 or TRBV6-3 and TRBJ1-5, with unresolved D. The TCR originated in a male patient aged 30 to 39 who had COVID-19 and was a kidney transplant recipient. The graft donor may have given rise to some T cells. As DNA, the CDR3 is TGTGCCAGCAGTTACTCAGGACAGCCCCAGCATTCT. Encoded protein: CASSYSGQPQHS.